These 30 T cell receptor beta chains share one sample of origin, sequenced in a study of early stage breast cancer tumors. Sequencing was performed with immunoSEQ multiplex PCR; in TCRdb, only in-frame clones are kept and a portion is missing. Counted here are roughly 13,000 clones, about 80% occurring once; the ten biggest clones make up 6% to 9.5%. Sequencing was performed on normal breast tissue next to the tumor. The origin of the receptors is a person aged 50-59 years with breast cancer.

This sequence joins TRBV5-1 and TRBJ2-7; 9 nucleotides agree with TRBD2. Per the germline V gene, CDR1 is SGHRS and CDR2 is YFSETQ. The CDR3 has 15 residues. The V segment lost 4 bases and the J segment 5 bases; nucleotides outside the gene matches: 10. CDR3 DNA sequence: TGCGCCAGCAGCCTGACCCTGCTAGCGGGGAACGAGCAGTACTTC. This encodes CASSLTLLAGNEQYF.

V is TRBV7-6 and J is TRBJ2-1, with a weak D call TRBD2 (5 bases). Germline V gene lookup returns CDR1 SGHVS and CDR2 FNYEAQ. The CDR3 consists of 12 residues. V dropped 5 bases and J dropped 9 bases, with 11 bases sitting between them. CDR3 bases: TGTGCCAGCAGCCCGGGTGAGGGTGAGCAGTTCTTC. Its translation: CASSPGEGEQFF.

This clone appeared once. The chain recombines TRBV7-8 with TRBJ2-1, with D unresolved. This CDR3 has 15 amino acids. V lost 5 bases and J 4 bases, leaving 15 bases between the germline ends. Germline CDR1 and CDR2: SGHVS and FQNEAQ. Here the CDR3 reads CASSLVPGTYNEQFF. The CDR3 coding sequence is TGTGCCAGCAGCCTTGTGCCTGGAACATACAATGAGCAGTTCTTC.

This chain joins TRBV4-3 and TRBJ2-7; D not certain. V lost 0 bases, J lost 0 bases, and 9 bases lay in between. Germline CDR1 reads LGHNA; CDR2 reads YSLEER. The CDR3 is made up of 15 amino acids. CDR3 in DNA: TGCGCCAGCAGCCAAGAAGGGCAGGTCTCCTACGAGCAGTACTTC. This gives the protein CASSQEGQVSYEQYF.

The chain carries TRBV29-1 and TRBJ2-5; D possibly matches TRBD1 or TRBD2 (5 bases each). The V and J ends lost 5 bases and 5 bases respectively, with 15 bases between them. CDR1 and CDR2 (germline): SQVTM, ANQGSEA. The CDR3 extends over 13 amino acids. CDR3 nucleotides: TGCAGCGTTCGTCCAGGGTGGGGGGAGACCCAGTACTTC. Protein: CSVRPGWGETQYF.

This clone showed up just once. The rearrangement joins TRBV11-2 to TRBJ2-3; 14 bases fit TRBD2. The CDR3 spans 14 residues. Unmatched junction bases numbered 8, after V lost 11 bases and J lost 7 bases. From germline, CDR1 is SGHAT and CDR2 FQNNGV. The CDR3 DNA reads as TGTGCCGGCGGAGGACTAGCGGGGGGTAATACGCAGTATTTT. Translating gives CAGGGLAGGNTQYF.

The chain combines TRBV10-3 with TRBJ2-2; 11 bases align to TRBD1. Germline CDR1 is ENHRY and CDR2 is SYGVKD. V shed 8 bases, J shed 6 bases, and the junction held 2 bases outside the gene matches. The CDR3 covers 13 residues. This CDR3 is CAIAGQGAGELFF. The CDR3 DNA follows: TGTGCCATCGCGGGACAGGGGGCCGGGGAGCTGTTTTTT.

The V call is TRBV2, the J call TRBJ2-7; D is undetermined. Germline loops: CDR1 SNHLY, CDR2 FYNNEI. There are 13 residues in the CDR3. The V gene lost 7 bases and the J gene lost 2 bases, with 12 bases spanning the gap. The CDR3 is CASTVDVTYEQYF. Here the CDR3 DNA reads TGTGCCAGCACAGTCGACGTTACCTACGAGCAGTACTTC.

V and J are TRBV11-1 and TRBJ1-1, with 7 bases fitting TRBD1. V shed 5 bases, J shed 10 bases, and the junction held 10 bases outside the gene matches. Germline V gives CDR1 SGHAT, CDR2 FQDESV (reference sequence). The CDR3 loop spans 13 amino acids. The CDR3 loop reads CASSPEDRRRAFF. The CDR3 nucleotides read TGTGCCAGCAGCCCGGAGGACAGGAGACGAGCTTTCTTT.

V is TRBV5-1 and J is TRBJ1-1; no reliable D call. Germline CDR1 is SGHRS and CDR2 is YFSETQ. This CDR3 spans 13 amino acids. The V and J ends lost 6 bases and 0 bases respectively, with 9 bases between them. CDR3 sequence (DNA): TGCGCCAGCATGGAACCTATGAACACTGAAGCTTTCTTT. This translates into CASMEPMNTEAFF. Filled out from reference TRBV5-1 and TRBJ1-1, the complete variable domain reads KAGVTQTPRYLIKTRGQQVTLSCSPISGHRSVSWYQQTPGQGLQFLFEYFSETQRNKGNFPGRFSGRQFSNSRSEMNVSTLELGDSALYLCASMEPMNTEAFFGQGTRLTVV.

The chain has TRBV28 and TRBJ1-3; perhaps TRBD1 as D (6 bases). The CDR3 extends over 16 amino acids. CDR1 and CDR2 (germline): MDHEN, SYDVKM. Trimming took off 7 bases at V and 0 bases at J, with 16 bases between the two ends. The CDR3 spells CASTSGGLFSGNTIYF. The CDR3 nucleotides are TGTGCCAGCACCTCGGGGGGGCTCTTCTCTGGAAACACCATATATTTT.

This sequence joins TRBV10-3 and TRBJ2-1, with D possibly being TRBD2 (7 bases). The germline V gene encodes CDR1 ENHRY and CDR2 SYGVKD. The V and J ends lost 0 bases and 2 bases respectively, with 14 bases between them. This CDR3 comprises 17 residues. The CDR3 region is CAISESMGGAPYNEQFF. The CDR3 region has the DNA TGTGCCATCAGTGAGTCAATGGGGGGGGCCCCCTACAATGAGCAGTTCTTC.

The V and J genes are TRBV30 and TRBJ2-7, with D possibly matching TRBD1 (6 bases). From germline, CDR1 is GTSNPN and CDR2 SVGIG (reference sequence). There are 13 residues in the CDR3. V gave up 4 bases and J gave up 2 bases, with 12 bases separating them. CDR3: CAWKLQGTYEQYF. CDR3 nucleotide sequence: TGTGCCTGGAAACTGCAGGGGACCTACGAGCAGTACTTC.

V gene TRBV28 combines with J gene TRBJ2-3, with TRBD1 matching 10 bases. The trim removed 3 bases at V and 5 bases at J, leaving 2 bases unmatched. Per the germline V gene, CDR1 is MDHEN and CDR2 is SYDVKM. The CDR3 extends over 14 amino acids. The CDR3 protein is CASSFWDRGDTQYF. The CDR3 DNA sequence: TGTGCCAGCAGTTTTTGGGACAGGGGAGATACGCAGTATTTT.

The rearrangement uses TRBV5-5 and TRBJ1-4; D unclear. This CDR3 is 13 amino acids long. V was shortened by 4 bases and J by 10 bases, with 14 bases between the two germline ends. From germline, CDR1 is SGHKS and CDR2 YYEKEE (reference sequence). The CDR3 loop reads CASSTDEGGKLFF. The DNA of the CDR3 is TGTGCCAGCAGCACGGATGAAGGCGGAAAACTGTTTTTT.

The V and J genes are TRBV4-3 and TRBJ2-7; 8 bases line up with TRBD1. The CDR3 runs to 15 residues. Germline CDR1 is LGHNA and CDR2 is YSLEER. Trimming cost V 4 bases and J 2 bases; bases outside gene matches: 7. CDR3 nucleotides: TGCGCCAGCAGCCTTTCCGGGACAGGTACCTACGAGCAGTACTTC. This sequence encodes CASSLSGTGTYEQYF.

The chain joins TRBV28 to TRBJ2-5; 9 bases map to TRBD2. Germline CDR1 and CDR2: MDHEN and SYDVKM. V was pared by 6 bases and J by 4 bases, with 3 bases of the junction left unmatched. This CDR3 has 13 amino acids. CDR3 residues: CASRGLARETQYF. The CDR3 region has the DNA TGTGCCAGCAGGGGACTAGCAAGAGAGACCCAGTACTTC.

The chain combines TRBV5-4 with TRBJ2-3, with TRBD2 identical over 9 bases. Unmatched junction bases numbered 2, after V lost 6 bases and J lost 3 bases. Per the germline V gene, CDR1 is SGHNT and CDR2 is YYREEE (reference sequence). The CDR3 has 13 residues. The CDR3 reads CASKRGETDTQYF. The CDR3 nucleotides are TGTGCCAGCAAGCGGGGGGAGACAGATACGCAGTATTTT.

This clone was detected a few times. The chain uses TRBV11-2 and TRBJ2-7, with D unresolved. CDR1 and CDR2 (germline): SGHAT, FQNNGV. The CDR3 contains 15 residues. V was cut by 4 bases and J by 6 bases, with 19 bases left in between. CDR3 nucleotides: TGTGCCAGCAGCTCTGCCGGGCCGCTTCGTCCCGAGCAGTACTTC. Translated, it gives CASSSAGPLRPEQYF.

This clone has just one count. The chain is built from TRBV11-2 and TRBJ2-2; no clear D gene. CDR1 and CDR2 from the germline V gene are SGHAT and FQNNGV. V was pared by 3 bases and J by 0 bases, with 8 bases between. The CDR3 covers 15 residues. CDR3 coding DNA: TGTGCCAGCAGCTTGTACGCGACGAACACCGGGGAGCTGTTTTTT. It translates to CASSLYATNTGELFF.

The chain is built from TRBV10-1 and TRBJ2-7; D is possibly TRBD1 (5 bases). V was trimmed by 4 bases and J by 3 bases, leaving 13 bases between them. CDR1 is WNHNN, CDR2 SYGVQD, per germline (reference sequence). The CDR3 runs 14 residues. The CDR3 DNA follows: TGCGCCAGCAGTGCCTCAGGACAACTCTACGAGCAGTACTTC. This translates into CASSASGQLYEQYF.

V and J are TRBV7-9 and TRBJ2-3; perhaps D is TRBD1 or TRBD2 (5 bases each). Germline V gene data show CDR1 as SEHNR and CDR2 as FQNEAQ (reference sequence). This CDR3 comprises 13 residues. V was shortened by 4 bases and J by 6 bases, with 11 bases between the two germline ends. CDR3 residues: CASSSGQGDTQYF. For the CDR3, the DNA is TGTGCCAGCAGCTCGGGGCAAGGGGATACGCAGTATTTT.

The CDR3 sequence is CASSFGQRGEIPGQFF. Here the CDR3 DNA reads TGTGCCAGCAGCTTCGGCCAGCGGGGGGAAATACCCGGGCAGTTCTTC. The chain combines TRBV7-8 with TRBJ2-1; 9 bases agree with TRBD2. Unmatched junction bases numbered 15, after V lost 3 bases and J lost 12 bases. The germline V gene encodes CDR1 SGHVS and CDR2 FQNEAQ. The CDR3 has 16 residues. Filled out from reference TRBV7-8 and TRBJ2-1, the complete variable domain reads GAGVSQSPRYKVAKRGQDVALRCDPISGHVSLFWYQQALGQGPEFLTYFQNEAQLDKSGLPSDRFFAERPEGSVSTLKIQRTQQEDSAVYLCASSFGQRGEIPGQFFGPGTRLTVL.

The CDR3 coding sequence is TGTGCCAGCAGTAATAGCGGGGCGAACTCCTACGAGCAGTACTTC. Protein sequence: CASSNSGANSYEQYF. V usage is TRBV28 and J usage is TRBJ2-7; TRBD2 matches at 8 bases. Germline-derived CDR1 and CDR2 are MDHEN and SYDVKM. The CDR3 totals 15 residues. Trimming at V came to 5 bases and at J to 0 bases, leaving 6 bases not matched to a gene.

V usage is TRBV10-3 and J usage is TRBJ1-3, with a possible D match to TRBD1 (6 bases). CDR3 size: 15 residues. Germline CDR1 ENHRY, CDR2 SYGVKD. V dropped 5 bases and J dropped 0 bases, with 11 bases sitting between them. The CDR3 DNA follows: TGTGCCATCAGTCCGGACAGATACTCTGGAAACACCATATATTTT. This gives the protein CAISPDRYSGNTIYF.

This clone was seen a handful of times. The rearrangement uses TRBV7-2 and TRBJ2-3, with 7 bases fitting TRBD2. Per germline, CDR1 SGHTA and CDR2 FQGNSA. The CDR3 consists of 14 residues. The ends lost 5 bases at V and 5 bases at J; junction bases unmatched: 7. The CDR3 DNA is TGTGCCAGCAGCGTTCTACTAGCGAAAGATACGCAGTATTTT. Amino acids: CASSVLLAKDTQYF. Using reference TRBV7-2 and TRBJ2-3 for the parts outside the CDR3, the full variable domain is GAGVSQSPSNKVTEKGKDVELRCDPISGHTALYWYRQSLGQGLEFLIYFQGNSAPDKSGLPSDRFSAERTGGSVSTLTIQRTQQEDSAVYLCASSVLLAKDTQYFGPGTRLTVL.

The chain has TRBV28 and TRBJ2-1, with D possibly being TRBD1 or TRBD2 (5 bases each). Trimming pared 8 bases from V and 2 bases from J, leaving 10 bases between. The germline gives CDR1 MDHEN, CDR2 SYDVKM. The CDR3 loop spans 13 amino acids. In DNA form, the CDR3 reads TGTGCCAGCCTGGGGGTCCCCTACAATGAGCAGTTCTTC. Translation gives CASLGVPYNEQFF.

V and J are TRBV19 and TRBJ1-1; D is uncertain. The CDR3 extends over 15 amino acids. The V gene lost 3 bases and the J gene lost 0 bases, with 11 bases spanning the gap. Germline V gene sequence: CDR1 LNHDA, CDR2 SQIVND (reference sequence). CDR3: CASSMLGLLNTEAFF. The CDR3 DNA follows: TGTGCCAGTAGTATGTTGGGCCTCTTGAACACTGAAGCTTTCTTT.

This chain connects TRBV2 to TRBJ1-4; possible D gene TRBD1, 5 bases. V lost 6 bases and J lost 12, with 11 bases in between. This CDR3 is 11 amino acids long. Germline loops: CDR1 SNHLY, CDR2 FYNNEI. The CDR3 coding sequence is TGTGCCAGCAGGGGACTTCCTGAACTGTTTTTT. It codes for CASRGLPELFF.

The chain employs TRBV6-1 and TRBJ2-2; either TRBD1 or TRBD2 may supply D (6 bases each). Between the trimmed V and J ends, which lost 6 bases and 0 bases, there was a span of 11 bases. CDR3 length equals 15 residues. CDR1 and CDR2 from the germline V gene are MNHNS and SASEGT. The CDR3 loop reads CASRGGSSNTGELFF. Here the CDR3 DNA reads TGTGCCAGCAGGGGGGGCAGCTCGAACACCGGGGAGCTGTTTTTT.